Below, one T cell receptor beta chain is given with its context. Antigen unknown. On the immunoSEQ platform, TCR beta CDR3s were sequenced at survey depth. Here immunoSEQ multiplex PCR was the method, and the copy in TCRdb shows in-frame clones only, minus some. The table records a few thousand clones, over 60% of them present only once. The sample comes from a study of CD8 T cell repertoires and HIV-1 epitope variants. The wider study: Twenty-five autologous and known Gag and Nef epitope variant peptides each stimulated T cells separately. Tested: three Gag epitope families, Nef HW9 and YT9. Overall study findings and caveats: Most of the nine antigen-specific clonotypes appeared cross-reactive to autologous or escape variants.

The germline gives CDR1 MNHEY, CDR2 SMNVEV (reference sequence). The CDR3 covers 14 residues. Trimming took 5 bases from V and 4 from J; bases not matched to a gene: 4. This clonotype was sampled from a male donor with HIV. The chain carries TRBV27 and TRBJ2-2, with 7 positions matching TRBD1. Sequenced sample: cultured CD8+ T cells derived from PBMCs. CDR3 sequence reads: CASSDGTATGELFF. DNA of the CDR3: TGTGCCAGCAGTGACGGGACAGCCACCGGGGAGCTGTTTTTT.